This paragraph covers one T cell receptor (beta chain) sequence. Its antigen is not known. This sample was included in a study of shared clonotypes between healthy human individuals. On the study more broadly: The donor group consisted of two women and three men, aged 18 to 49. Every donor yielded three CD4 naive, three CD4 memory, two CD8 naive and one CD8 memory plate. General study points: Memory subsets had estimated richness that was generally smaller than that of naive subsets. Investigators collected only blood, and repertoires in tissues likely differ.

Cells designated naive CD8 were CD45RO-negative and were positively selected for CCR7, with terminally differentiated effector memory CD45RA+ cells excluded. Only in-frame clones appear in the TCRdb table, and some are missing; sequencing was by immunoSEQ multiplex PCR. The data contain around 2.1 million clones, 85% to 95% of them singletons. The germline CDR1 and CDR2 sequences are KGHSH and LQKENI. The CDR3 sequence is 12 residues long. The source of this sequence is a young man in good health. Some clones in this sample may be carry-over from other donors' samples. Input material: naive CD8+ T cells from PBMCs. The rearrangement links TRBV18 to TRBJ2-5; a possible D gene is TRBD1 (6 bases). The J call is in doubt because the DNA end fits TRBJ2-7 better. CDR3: CASSVNRDEQYF. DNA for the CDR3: TGTGCCAGCTCAGTGAACAGGGACGAGCAGTACTTC.